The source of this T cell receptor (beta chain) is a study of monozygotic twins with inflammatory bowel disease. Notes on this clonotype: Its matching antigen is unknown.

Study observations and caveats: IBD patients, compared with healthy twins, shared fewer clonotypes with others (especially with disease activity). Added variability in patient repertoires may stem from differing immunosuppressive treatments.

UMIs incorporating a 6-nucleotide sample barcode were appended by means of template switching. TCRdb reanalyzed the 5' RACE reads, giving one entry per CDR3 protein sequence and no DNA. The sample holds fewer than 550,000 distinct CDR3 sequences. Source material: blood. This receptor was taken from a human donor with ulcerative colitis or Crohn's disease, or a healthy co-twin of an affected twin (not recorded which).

The CDR3 is CATSRDLEFGETQYF. V is TRBV15 and J is TRBJ2-5. This CDR3 has 15 amino acids. Germline V gene data show CDR1 as LNHNV and CDR2 as YYDKDF (reference sequence).